The rows below give T cell receptor beta chains drawn from one sample of a study of OX40 agonist ivuxolimab in advanced cancers. The assay was immunoSEQ multiplex PCR, and TCRdb's table has in-frame clones only and misses some. Of under 90,000 clones detected, roughly 85% appear once; the ten largest clones hold about 0.2%. The source was CD4+ or CD8+ T cells sorted from blood, collected in a trial of the OX40 agonist ivuxolimab. The receptors shown here come from an adult with an advanced solid tumor such as melanoma, head and neck, liver or kidney cancer. Each CDR3 is given with its conserved first and last residue. Each record gives: D gene, J gene, clone size, V gene, CDR3 protein, CDR3 DNA. The D gene is left open where the match is weak. Clone size, where shown, is once, few, many, or a class for clones that have expanded.

d_gene: NA; j_gene: TRBJ2-3; abundance: NA; v_gene: TRBV29-1; CDR3aa: CSVTRPKGGGYTDTQYF; CDR3nt: TGCAGCGTCACTCGACCTAAGGGAGGCGGGTACACAGATACGCAGTATTTT
d_gene: TRBD1; j_gene: TRBJ1-5; abundance: NA; v_gene: TRBV6-6; CDR3aa: CASRAQGWVNQPQHF; CDR3nt: TGTGCCAGCAGGGCACAGGGGTGGGTCAATCAGCCCCAGCATTTT
d_gene: TRBD1; j_gene: TRBJ1-1; abundance: few; v_gene: TRBV6-5; CDR3aa: CASSYSDRVEAFF; CDR3nt: TGTGCCAGCAGTTACTCGGACAGGGTGGAAGCTTTCTTT
d_gene: TRBD2; j_gene: TRBJ2-7; abundance: NA; v_gene: TRBV7-9; CDR3aa: CAAGGGRSYEQYF; CDR3nt: TGTGCCGCCGGGGGGGGGCGATCCTACGAGCAGTACTTC
d_gene: NA; j_gene: TRBJ1-6; abundance: NA; v_gene: TRBV4-1; CDR3aa: CASSQDSAGNRDSPLHF; CDR3nt: TGCGCCAGCAGCCAAGATAGCGCAGGTAATCGAGATTCACCCCTCCACTTT
d_gene: NA; j_gene: TRBJ2-7; abundance: NA; v_gene: TRBV11-2; CDR3aa: CASSSWGTSPGF; CDR3nt: TGTGCCAGCAGCTCATGGGGGACATCCCCCGGATTC
d_gene: TRBD2; j_gene: TRBJ2-5; abundance: NA; v_gene: TRBV19; CDR3aa: CATTKRGAGVGTQYF; CDR3nt: TGTGCCACCACGAAGCGGGGAGCGGGAGTGGGGACCCAGTACTTC
d_gene: TRBD1; j_gene: TRBJ1-2; abundance: NA; v_gene: TRBV19; CDR3aa: CASSPDRVGSYGYTF; CDR3nt: TGTGCCAGTAGTCCCGACAGGGTCGGATCCTATGGCTACACCTTC
d_gene: TRBD1; j_gene: TRBJ2-1; abundance: NA; v_gene: TRBV28; CDR3aa: CASSLSGQGNNEQFF; CDR3nt: TGTGCCAGCAGTTTATCAGGACAGGGCAACAATGAGCAGTTCTTC
d_gene: TRBD1; j_gene: TRBJ2-7; abundance: NA; v_gene: TRBV6-6; CDR3aa: CASSPGQTRLGQYF; CDR3nt: TGTGCCAGCAGTCCGGGACAGACTCGCTTGGGGCAGTACTTC
d_gene: TRBD1; j_gene: TRBJ2-7; abundance: NA; v_gene: TRBV27; CDR3aa: CASSRQGAYEQYF; CDR3nt: TGTGCCAGCAGCCGACAGGGGGCATACGAGCAGTACTTC
d_gene: NA; j_gene: TRBJ2-6; abundance: NA; v_gene: TRBV5-5; CDR3aa: CASSLEGYGANVLTF; CDR3nt: TGTGCCAGCAGCTTGGAAGGGTATGGGGCCAACGTCCTGACTTTC
d_gene: NA; j_gene: TRBJ1-1; abundance: NA; v_gene: TRBV18; CDR3aa: CASSQNSGDTEAFF; CDR3nt: TGTGCCAGCTCACAAAATTCAGGAGACACTGAAGCTTTCTTT
d_gene: NA; j_gene: TRBJ2-6; abundance: NA; v_gene: TRBV11-2; CDR3aa: CASSLMASRANVLTF; CDR3nt: TGTGCCAGCAGCTTAATGGCCTCTCGGGCCAACGTCCTGACTTTC
d_gene: NA; j_gene: TRBJ2-3; abundance: NA; v_gene: TRBV9; CDR3aa: CATSMGAGRTDTQYF; CDR3nt: TGTGCCACTAGTATGGGGGCAGGGCGTACAGATACGCAGTATTTT
d_gene: NA; j_gene: TRBJ2-3; abundance: NA; v_gene: TRBV5-4; CDR3aa: CASSLGGGSSTDTQYF; CDR3nt: TGTGCCAGCAGCTTGGGGGGGGGCTCTAGCACAGATACGCAGTATTTT
d_gene: TRBD1; j_gene: TRBJ2-1; abundance: few; v_gene: TRBV7-9; CDR3aa: CASSLAQGAFYNEQFF; CDR3nt: TGTGCCAGCAGCTTAGCACAGGGGGCGTTCTACAATGAGCAGTTCTTC
d_gene: TRBD1; j_gene: TRBJ2-5; abundance: NA; v_gene: TRBV7-2; CDR3aa: CASSSRQGWETQYF; CDR3nt: TGTGCCAGCAGCTCCCGACAGGGGTGGGAGACCCAGTACTTC
d_gene: NA; j_gene: TRBJ1-6; abundance: NA; v_gene: TRBV30; CDR3aa: CAWSVLLGGSPLHF; CDR3nt: TGTGCCTGGAGTGTACTATTAGGGGGGTCACCCCTCCACTTT
d_gene: NA; j_gene: TRBJ2-2; abundance: NA; v_gene: TRBV7-8; CDR3aa: CASRQGGETGELFF; CDR3nt: TGTGCCAGCAGACAGGGTGGAGAGACCGGGGAGCTGTTTTTT
d_gene: TRBD2; j_gene: TRBJ2-7; abundance: NA; v_gene: TRBV5-1; CDR3aa: CASSIGLAGVLYEQYF; CDR3nt: TGCGCCAGCAGCATCGGACTAGCGGGAGTCTTATACGAGCAGTACTTC
d_gene: NA; j_gene: TRBJ1-1; abundance: NA; v_gene: TRBV5-1; CDR3aa: CASSLSPAMNTEAFF; CDR3nt: TGCGCCAGCAGCCTCTCCCCAGCCATGAACACTGAAGCTTTCTTT
d_gene: TRBD1; j_gene: TRBJ2-7; abundance: NA; v_gene: TRBV19; CDR3aa: CASSILTGTGGLEQYF; CDR3nt: TGTGCCAGTAGTATACTAACCGGGACAGGGGGTCTCGAGCAGTACTTC
d_gene: NA; j_gene: TRBJ2-3; abundance: NA; v_gene: TRBV5-4; CDR3aa: CASSFAEGGMYTQYF; CDR3nt: TGTGCCAGCAGCTTCGCGGAGGGAGGCATGTATACGCAGTATTTT
d_gene: NA; j_gene: TRBJ2-1; abundance: NA; v_gene: TRBV2; CDR3aa: CASKGNSYNEQFF; CDR3nt: TGTGCCAGCAAGGGGAACAGTTACAATGAGCAGTTCTTC
d_gene: TRBD1; j_gene: TRBJ2-3; abundance: NA; v_gene: TRBV27; CDR3aa: CASSYRGFSTDTQYF; CDR3nt: TGTGCCAGCAGCTACAGGGGTTTTTCCACAGATACGCAGTATTTT
d_gene: TRBD2; j_gene: TRBJ2-3; abundance: NA; v_gene: TRBV4-2; CDR3aa: CASSQGEGLQYF; CDR3nt: TGTGCCAGCAGCCAAGGGGAGGGTCTCCAGTATTTT